These 17 T cell receptor beta chains were sequenced from one sample in a study of blood T cells in healthy people across ages. Next came a second PCR, run for about 7 to 12 cycles, which used a sample-barcoded 5' primer along with a J-beta primer mix. TCRdb re-derived calls from the 5' RACE reads in MiXCR, one entry per CDR3 protein. This table has 700,000 to 800,000 distinct CDR3 sequences, roughly 47% appearing once. The sample comprised blood. The source of these receptors is a woman aged 55-75 years in good health.

The rearrangement joins TRBV5-1 to TRBJ2-3; 7 positions match TRBD2. The CDR3 loop spans 15 amino acids. The germline gives CDR1 SGHRS, CDR2 YFSETQ. Trimming at V came to 4 bases and at J to 0 bases, leaving 5 bases not matched to a gene. This CDR3 reads CASSVAGVSTDTQYF. For the CDR3, the DNA is TGCGCCAGCAGCGTCGCGGGAGTGAGCACAGATACGCAGTATTTT.

This clonotype was recorded once. The rearrangement joins TRBV6-1 to TRBJ2-3; perhaps TRBD2 as D (5 bases). This CDR3 has 15 residues. The germline V and J ends were trimmed by 0 bases and 3 bases, with 10 bases remaining between them. Germline-derived CDR1 and CDR2 are MNHNS and SASEGT. The CDR3 nucleotides are TGTGCCAGCAGTGAAGCTGCCGGGGTTACAGATACGCAGTATTTT. The encoded protein is CASSEAAGVTDTQYF.

The V and J genes are TRBV20-1 and TRBJ2-1; 8 nucleotides line up with TRBD1. The CDR3 spans 14 residues. V lost 5 bases, J lost 5 bases, and 8 bases stayed unmatched. Germline V CDR1 and CDR2: DFQATT, SNEGSKA (reference sequence). CDR3: CSAPDRGRNNEQFF. The CDR3 region has the DNA TGCAGTGCTCCAGACAGGGGAAGGAACAATGAGCAGTTCTTC.

The chain employs TRBV3-1 and TRBJ1-3; no firm D call. The CDR3 loop spans 15 amino acids. With 1 base removed from V and 0 bases from J, the gap between germline ends came to 7 bases. Per germline, CDR1 LGHDT and CDR2 YNNKEL (reference sequence). CDR3 DNA sequence: TGTGCCAGCAGCCAAGCGGGGAACTCTGGAAACACCATATATTTT. Translating gives CASSQAGNSGNTIYF.

The rearrangement joins TRBV4-3 to TRBJ2-7; a possible D gene is TRBD1 (6 bases). V shed 1 base and J shed 5 bases, with 12 bases lying between them. Per the germline V gene, CDR1 is LGHNA and CDR2 is YSLEER. This CDR3 has 14 residues. The CDR3 nucleotides read TGCGCCAGCAGCCAAGGTAAGGGGGTGGACGAGCAGTACTTC. Amino acid sequence: CASSQGKGVDEQYF.

CDR3 protein: CASRSNSGANVLTF. The CDR3 DNA sequence: TGTGCCAGCAGGTCGAACTCTGGGGCCAACGTCCTGACTTTC. The chain is built from TRBV6-1 and TRBJ2-6; D not certain. The CDR3 runs to 14 residues. Germline V gene data show CDR1 as MNHNS and CDR2 as SASEGT. Trimming left V 6 bases short and J 0 bases short, with 6 bases between.

There are a few counts of this clonotype. The chain couples TRBV12-3 or TRBV12-4 to TRBJ2-7; possible D gene TRBD2, 7 bases. The CDR3 has 14 residues. Trimming removed 1 base at V and 3 bases at J, with 10 bases between. CDR3 DNA: TGTGCCAGCAGTTTAGGCGGGGGCCACTACGAGCAGTACTTC. Encoded protein: CASSLGGGHYEQYF.

The genes are TRBV7-9 and TRBJ1-1, with D uncertain. This CDR3 is 14 amino acids long. The V gene's germline CDR1 is SEHNR and CDR2 FQNEAQ (reference sequence). Trimming removed 1 base from V and 1 base from J, with 7 bases in between. The DNA for the CDR3 is TGTGCCAGCAGCTTAGGTAACTCGAACACTGAAGCTTTCTTT. As protein: CASSLGNSNTEAFF.

V and J are TRBV11-2 and TRBJ2-1, with 8 bases lining up with TRBD1. The CDR3 extends over 15 amino acids. V was clipped by 1 base and J by 6 bases; unmatched bases: 5. Germline V CDR1 and CDR2: SGHAT, FQNNGV. For the CDR3, the DNA is TGTGCCAGCAGCTTAGCAGGGGGCGCAGCCAATGAGCAGTTCTTC. The encoded protein is CASSLAGGAANEQFF.

To note about this clonotype: Given a much more abundant clone one base away, this may be a read error. The chain recombines TRBV20-1 with TRBJ2-1; D is possibly TRBD2 (7 bases). The J call is uncertain, as TRBJ2-7 better fits the DNA end. The CDR3 spans 17 residues. Germline assignment: CDR1 DFQATT and CDR2 SNEGSKA (reference sequence). The CDR3 here is CSARVLQRGASYNEQYF. CDR3 in DNA: TGCAGTGCTAGAGTCCTCCAACGGGGGGCTTCCTACAATGAGCAGTACTTC.

V usage is TRBV9 and J usage is TRBJ2-5, with 7 bases lining up with TRBD2. The CDR3 is 15 amino acids. Trimming at V came to 1 base and at J to 2 bases, leaving 5 bases not matched to a gene. CDR1 and CDR2 (germline): SGDLS, YYNGEE. This chain's CDR3 is CASSVMSSGQETQYF. CDR3 bases: TGTGCCAGCAGCGTAATGTCTAGCGGACAAGAGACCCAGTACTTC.

Worth noting for this clonotype: A read error may produce the germline difference seen at one junction end. The chain recombines TRBV7-9 with TRBJ1-4; D call uncertain. Germline V lookup: CDR1 SEHNR, CDR2 FQNEAQ (reference sequence). This CDR3 is 15 amino acids long. This CDR3 reads CASSLGSATNEKLFF. The CDR3, as DNA: TGTGCCAGCAGCTTAGGGTCAGCAACTAATGAAAAGCTGTTTTTT.

The CDR3 reads CASSLGSGTNQETQYF. In DNA, the CDR3 is TGCGCCAGCAGCTTGGGCTCCGGGACAAATCAAGAGACCCAGTACTTC. J is TRBJ2-5 and V is TRBV5-1; maybe TRBD1 (6 bases). Trimming took 0 bases from V and 2 from J, leaving 14 bases between them. The germline gives CDR1 SGHRS, CDR2 YFSETQ. The CDR3 runs 16 residues.

In regard to this clonotype: A much bigger clone sits one base away, suggesting this may be a read error. The chain employs TRBV20-1 and TRBJ2-1; D might be TRBD1 or TRBD2, each matching 5 bases. The CDR3 consists of 14 residues. Germline CDR1 and CDR2: DFQATT and SNEGSKA (reference sequence). The CDR3 DNA reads TGCAATGCTCCCGGGGCGGTTAAAGGCATTGAGCAGTTCTTC. Its translation is CNAPGAVKGIEQFF.

This clonotype was seen a handful of times. V and J are TRBV27 and TRBJ1-2; D unclear. The V gene lost 2 bases and the J gene lost 2 bases, with 6 bases spanning the gap. This CDR3 comprises 13 residues. The V gene's germline CDR1 is MNHEY and CDR2 SMNVEV (reference sequence). The CDR3 DNA reads TGTGCCAGCAGTTTAAGGCAGAACTATGGCTACACCTTC. Its protein product is CASSLRQNYGYTF.

The J gene is TRBJ2-3, the V gene TRBV12-3 or TRBV12-4; 15 bases are shared with TRBD2. V gave up 5 bases and J gave up 6 bases; unmatched junction bases: 9. CDR3 length: 17 amino acids. CDR3 DNA sequence: TGTGCCAGCAGTGAAGCTTGGACTAGCGGGGGGGTGGATACGCAGTATTTT. Translation gives CASSEAWTSGGVDTQYF.

The chain uses TRBV5-6 and TRBJ2-1; unclear D gene. This CDR3 is 12 amino acids long. Germline lookup yields CDR1 SGHDT and CDR2 YYEEEE. V lost 1 base and J lost 10, with 9 bases in between. Here the CDR3 reads CASSLWAAEQFF. The CDR3 DNA sequence: TGTGCCAGCAGCTTGTGGGCCGCGGAGCAGTTCTTC.